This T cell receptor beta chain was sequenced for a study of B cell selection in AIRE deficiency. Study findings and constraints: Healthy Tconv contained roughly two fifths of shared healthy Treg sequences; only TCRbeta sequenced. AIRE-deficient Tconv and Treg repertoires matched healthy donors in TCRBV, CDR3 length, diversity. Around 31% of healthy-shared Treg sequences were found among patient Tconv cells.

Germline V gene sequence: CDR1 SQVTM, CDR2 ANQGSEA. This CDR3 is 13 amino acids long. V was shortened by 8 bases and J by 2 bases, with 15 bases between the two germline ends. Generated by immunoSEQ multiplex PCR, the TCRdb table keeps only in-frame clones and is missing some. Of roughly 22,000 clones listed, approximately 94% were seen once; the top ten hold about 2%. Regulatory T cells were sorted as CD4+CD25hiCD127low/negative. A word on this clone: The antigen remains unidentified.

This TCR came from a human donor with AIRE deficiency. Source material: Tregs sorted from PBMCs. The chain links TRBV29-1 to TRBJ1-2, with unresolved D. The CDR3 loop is CSTLLGGNYGYTF. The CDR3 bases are TGCAGCACCCTTTTGGGAGGGAACTATGGCTACACCTTC.